These 9 T cell receptor beta chains came from one sample sequenced in a study of T-cell reconstitution after alpha-beta-depleted transplantation in children. Preparation of the TCRbeta library involved a method that used unique molecular identifiers. TCRdb recomputed calls from the PCR reads with MiXCR, one row per CDR3 protein. The sample lists over 400,000 distinct CDR3 sequences, around 12% occurring once. The sequenced sample was PBMCs from the stem cell graft donor, obtained from the stem cell graft. These receptors were obtained from a human donor who donated a stem cell graft to a child with combined immunodeficiency.

This chain connects TRBV3-1 to TRBJ2-7; 10 nucleotides match TRBD1. V was clipped by 3 bases and J by 6 bases; unmatched bases: 11. The germline V gene has CDR1 LGHDT and CDR2 YNNKEL (reference sequence). CDR3 length: 16 residues. This CDR3 reads CASSHPTRQGAREQYF. The CDR3 nucleotides are TGTGCCAGCAGCCATCCTACTCGACAGGGGGCCCGCGAGCAGTACTTC.

This clonotype was detected many times. This sequence joins TRBV5-1 and TRBJ2-1, with 14 bases aligning to TRBD2. The germline CDR1 and CDR2 sequences are SGHRS and YFSETQ. V was pared by 0 bases and J by 2 bases, with 16 bases of the junction left unmatched. This CDR3 contains 22 residues. CDR3 bases: TGCGCCAGCAGCTTGGGATCGGGACTAGCGGGAGATTTAGGCTCCCCCTACAATGAGCAGTTCTTC. Residues: CASSLGSGLAGDLGSPYNEQFF.

The gene calls are TRBV30 and TRBJ2-3; weak D call: TRBD2 (5 bases). Trimming pared 5 bases from V and 0 bases from J, leaving 9 bases between. The CDR3 length is 13 residues. The V gene's germline CDR1 is GTSNPN and CDR2 SVGIG (reference sequence). The DNA for the CDR3 is TGTGCCTGGCAAGCGGCTAGCACAGATACGCAGTATTTT. This encodes CAWQAASTDTQYF.

There are a few counts of this clonotype. The rearrangement joins TRBV6-4 to TRBJ2-1; 12 nucleotides align to TRBD2. The CDR3 extends over 15 amino acids. Trimming cost V 3 bases and J 6 bases; bases outside gene matches: 3. Per germline, CDR1 MRHNA and CDR2 SNTAGT. The CDR3 loop reads CASSEETSGSNEQFF. The CDR3 DNA follows: TGTGCCAGCAGTGAAGAGACTAGCGGGAGCAATGAGCAGTTCTTC.

This clonotype was recorded a few times. A much bigger clone sits one base away, suggesting this may be a read error. The gene calls are TRBV28 and TRBJ2-2, with D unresolved. The CDR3 has 12 amino acids. Germline V CDR1 and CDR2: MDHEN, SYDVKM. V was clipped by 5 bases and J by 3 bases, with 4 bases between them. In nucleotides, the CDR3 is TGTGCCAGCAGTATCTACACCGGGGAGCTGTTTTTT. Protein: CASSIYTGELFF. Looking up the rest from reference TRBV28 and TRBJ2-2 gives the full variable domain: DVKVTQSSRYLVKRTGEKVFLECVQDMDHENMFWYRQDPGLGLRLIYFSYDVKMKEKGDIPEGYSVSREKKERFSLILESASTNQTSMYLCASSIYTGELFFGEGSRLTVL.

J is TRBJ1-2 and V is TRBV5-1; TRBD1 is a possible D gene (6 bases). The V gene lost 0 bases and the J gene lost 8 bases, with 20 bases spanning the gap. CDR1 and CDR2 (germline): SGHRS, YFSETQ. The CDR3 contains 16 residues. CDR3: CASSLDTGNLYQGYTF. CDR3 DNA sequence: TGCGCCAGCAGCTTGGATACAGGGAATCTGTATCAGGGCTACACCTTC.

The table lists this clonotype with a few counts. The rearrangement links TRBV5-8 to TRBJ2-1, with D maybe TRBD1 (6 bases). This CDR3 spans 14 amino acids. V was clipped by 4 bases and J by 9 bases, with 17 bases between them. The germline CDR1 and CDR2 sequences are SGHTS and YDEGEE. Here the CDR3 DNA reads TGTGCCAGCAGCACGAAACAGGGTGCGATTGAGCAGTTCTTC. This translates into CASSTKQGAIEQFF.

The sample holds many counts of this clonotype. The chain links TRBV6-1 to TRBJ2-3; 7 positions match TRBD2. Germline trimming cut 3 bases from V and 1 base from J; bases unmatched to any gene: 7. Germline CDR1 reads MNHNS; CDR2 reads SASEGT. The CDR3 has 16 amino acids. For the CDR3, the DNA is TGTGCCAGCAGTGACATCCGGGACTATCGCACAGATACGCAGTATTTT. Its protein is CASSDIRDYRTDTQYF.

The chain carries TRBV2 and TRBJ2-7, with TRBD2 matching 14 bases. Germline lookup yields CDR1 SNHLY and CDR2 FYNNEI. The trim removed 8 bases at V and 9 bases at J, leaving 6 bases unmatched. There are 13 residues in the CDR3. For the CDR3, the DNA is TGTGCCAGCGGGGGACTAGCGGGAGTGTGGCAGTACTTC. Its translation is CASGGLAGVWQYF.